This T cell receptor (beta chain) was found in a study of shared clonotypes between healthy human individuals. The CDR3 runs 15 residues. From germline, CDR1 is SGDLS and CDR2 YYNGEE. Trimming removed 10 bases from V and 2 bases from J, with 18 bases in between. The method was immunoSEQ multiplex PCR; TCRdb's version includes in-frame clones alone and lacks a portion of them. Found here are a few million clones, 85% to 95% of them singletons; the top ten hold 0.35% to 0.5%. A split of CD4+ cells into CD45RA+ naive and CD45RA-negative memory subsets was performed. The TCR sequence derives from a man between 18 and 29 years old in good health. Some clones in this sample may be carry-over from other donors' samples. What was sequenced was naive CD4+ T cells from PBMCs. Subset defined: CD45RA+ positively selected. This chain links TRBV9 with TRBJ2-2; D is perhaps TRBD2 (5 bases). CDR3 in amino acids: CALARRTVNTGELFF. For the CDR3, the DNA is TGTGCCCTAGCTAGGAGGACGGTAAACACCGGGGAGCTGTTTTTT.